This entry is about one T cell receptor beta chain. Its antigen is still unknown. Base qualities are not provided; no much larger clone lies one nucleotide away. This sample is part of a study of beta chain features in type 1 diabetes (dated by TCRdb to 2016 to 2019). Study-wide context: No differences in mean age, gender distribution, total cell number or subset yield were found between patients and healthy donors. Whereas all 30 or so donors provided naive and central memory subsets, regulatory and stem cell-like memory subsets were isolated from just 8 patients and about eight healthy donors. Across all samples, almost 110 million sorted cells were examined, and cell number per subset correlated strongly with RNA yield. In the study, recently diagnosed type 1 diabetes patients and matched healthy donors were compared on the TCRB repertoires of their sorted circulating CD4+ T cell subsets. Results the study describes overall, beyond this receptor: Because cDNA rather than genomic DNA was sequenced, highly expressing activated cells could have been over-represented, although no difference in activation and CD3 levels was found between groups. Shorter templates might be favored by PCR, yet because patient and control samples were amplified and corrected together, any such skew would affect both groups equally. Type 1 diabetes patients showed a moderate but significant shortening of TCRB CDR3 length in all four CD4+ subsets. Naive, central memory and regulatory TCRB repertoires appeared to be more alike among patients than among healthy donors. Patients with type 1 diabetes made fewer insertions and deleted more nucleotides at VDJ recombination sites, implying thymic rearrangement abnormalities. HLA sub-analyses involved small numbers of individuals, so any influence of HLA type on TCRB rearrangement remained unresolved.

All of the isolated RNA was reverse transcribed with the High Capacity cDNA Reverse Transcription Kit, so expressed TCRB transcripts were sequenced. Deep immunoSEQ sequencing was applied to naive, central memory and regulatory T cell samples, giving an average of roughly 3.3 million total reads per sample. Sorted cells were lysed in RLT buffer, and RNA was extracted using DNase-treated RNeasy Micro or Mini kits according to cell number. To prevent cross-contamination, every cell subset was processed on its own, while patient and healthy donor samples were processed together. Using the immunoSEQ multiplex PCR, TCRB sequences were amplified from cDNA into 87-bp fragments spanning the CDR3 region. Amplicons were sequenced on the Illumina HiSeq platform. As for the authors' bioinformatics: Synthetic template baselines were used to correct PCR bias computationally, reads within Hamming distance 2 were collapsed together, and singletons that could not be merged were discarded. Reads were aligned against IMGT to assign V, D and J genes, CDR3 length and insertions or deletions at six rearrangement sites. Within each subset, clonotype counts were normalized to the number of sorted cells before true diversity and Gini coefficients were calculated with the tcR R package. Repertoire sharing was quantified using the overlap coefficient calculated on TCRB nucleotide sequences. As a proxy for the pre-selection repertoire, out-of-frame TCRB sequences from naive cells were analyzed. TCRdb took over this immuneACCESS table, retaining in-frame rearrangements with V and J assigned. Such tables are incomplete; in checked studies, under half of the missing clones stem from an unresolved V gene, and the remainder is unexplained. From that table come the V and J calls and clone size; the DNA was used to work out D and trimming. A total of fewer than 500,000 clones appear in this sample, roughly 13% of them only once. 0.035% to 0.045% of the sample is in the top ten clones.

From the cysteine up to the phenylalanine, the CDR3 has a length of 14 residues. The CDR3 DNA has 42 bases and is translated from base 1. A distance of 12 bases separates the germline ends of V and J, which lose 6 bases and 1 base respectively. The germline V gene (reference sequence) yields LNHDA for CDR1 and SQIVND for CDR2. From each donor, a single peripheral blood sample of about 100 mL on average was drawn into heparinised tubes. A BD FACSAria II was used to sort naive, central memory, regulatory and stem cell-like memory CD4+ T cells with a panel that included CD45RO, CCR7, CD25, CD127, CD95 and CD27. A purity above 95% was achieved for all sorted populations. PBMCs were isolated right away by Lymphoprep density gradient centrifugation and were stained directly, without culture. To minimize batch effects, samples were stained and sorted in pairs, one healthy donor with one patient per experiment.

The clonotype was recovered from a man aged 25 to 40 in good health. In this chain, TRBV19 is recombined with TRBJ1-1; TRBD1 is possibly the D segment (5 matching bases). Sequenced: naive CD4+ T cells from blood. According to the study, the label for this sample's cell subset or site signals: true naive CD4+ T cells. Here is the DNA: TGTGCCAGTAGAAGGGGAAAAACGAACACTGAAGCTTTCTTT. Its protein product is CASRRGKTNTEAFF.